This T cell receptor (beta chain) was recorded in a study of blood T cell repertoires in COVID-19. Overall study: The United States, Italy and Spain supplied acute and convalescent COVID-19 samples.

In the authors' workflow: Nucleated cell counts were estimated from reference gene primer amplification. The method was immunoSEQ multiplex PCR; TCRdb's version includes in-frame clones alone and lacks a portion of them. Clonal size and the V and J genes are those of that table, whereas D and trimming came from the DNA. This repertoire shows 100,000 to 150,000 clones, approximately 80% found once; its top ten account for 9% to 15%. In germline, CDR1 is MNHNY, CDR2 SVGAGI (reference sequence). V was pared by 6 bases and J by 4 bases, with 10 bases between. CDR3 size: 13 residues. This chain joins TRBV6-6 and TRBJ1-3; no clear D gene. The receptor's source is a woman in her sixties or seventies with acute or convalescent COVID-19. The sequenced sample consisted of peripheral blood. CDR3 in amino acids: CASSLRGGNTIYF. The CDR3 DNA reads TGTGCCAGCAGCCTCAGAGGGGGAAACACCATATATTTT.